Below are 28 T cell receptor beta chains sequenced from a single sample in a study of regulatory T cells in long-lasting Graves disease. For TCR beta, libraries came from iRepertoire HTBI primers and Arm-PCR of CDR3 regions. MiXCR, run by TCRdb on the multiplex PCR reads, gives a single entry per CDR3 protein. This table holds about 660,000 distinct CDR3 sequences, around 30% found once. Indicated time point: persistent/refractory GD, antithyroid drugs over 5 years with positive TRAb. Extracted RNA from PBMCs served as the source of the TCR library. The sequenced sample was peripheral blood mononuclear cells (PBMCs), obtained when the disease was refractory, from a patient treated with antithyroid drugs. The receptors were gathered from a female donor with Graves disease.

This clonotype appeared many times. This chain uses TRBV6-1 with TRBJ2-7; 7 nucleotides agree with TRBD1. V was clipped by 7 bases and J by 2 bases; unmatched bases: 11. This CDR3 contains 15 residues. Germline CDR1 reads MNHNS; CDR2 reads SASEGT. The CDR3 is CASIRGGGFPYEQYF. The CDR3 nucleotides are TGTGCCAGCATTCGAGGGGGCGGGTTTCCCTACGAGCAGTACTTC.

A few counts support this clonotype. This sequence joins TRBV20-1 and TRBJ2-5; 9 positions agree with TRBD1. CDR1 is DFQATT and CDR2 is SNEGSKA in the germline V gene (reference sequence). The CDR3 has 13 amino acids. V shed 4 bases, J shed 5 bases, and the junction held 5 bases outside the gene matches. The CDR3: CSANRGLGETQYF. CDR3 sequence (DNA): TGCAGTGCTAACAGGGGGCTCGGGGAGACCCAGTACTTC.

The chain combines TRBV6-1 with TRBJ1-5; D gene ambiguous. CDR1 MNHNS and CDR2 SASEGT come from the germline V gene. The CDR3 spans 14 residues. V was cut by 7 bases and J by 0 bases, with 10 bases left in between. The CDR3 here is CASTDTVSNQPQHF. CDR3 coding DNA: TGTGCCAGCACAGACACAGTTAGCAATCAGCCCCAGCATTTT.

CDR3 residues: CASHRGTGETQYF. CDR3 DNA sequence: TGTGCCAGCCACAGGGGAACTGGGGAGACCCAGTACTTC. This chain links TRBV6-2 or TRBV6-3 with TRBJ2-5, with 7 bases matching TRBD1. Germline values: CDR1 MNHEY, CDR2 SVGEGT. This CDR3 region has 13 residues. V was pared by 8 bases and J by 5 bases, with 8 bases of the junction left unmatched.

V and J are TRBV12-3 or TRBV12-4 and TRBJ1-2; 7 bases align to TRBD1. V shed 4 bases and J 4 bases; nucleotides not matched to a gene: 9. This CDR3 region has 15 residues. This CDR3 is CASSSSWDSRYGYTF. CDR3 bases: TGTGCCAGCAGTTCCTCCTGGGACAGCCGCTATGGCTACACCTTC.

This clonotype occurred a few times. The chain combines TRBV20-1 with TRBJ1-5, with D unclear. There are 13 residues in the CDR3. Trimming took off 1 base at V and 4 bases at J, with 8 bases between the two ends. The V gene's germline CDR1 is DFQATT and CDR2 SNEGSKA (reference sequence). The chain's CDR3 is CSARGALNQPQHF. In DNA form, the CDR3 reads TGCAGTGCTAGAGGCGCCCTGAATCAGCCCCAGCATTTT.

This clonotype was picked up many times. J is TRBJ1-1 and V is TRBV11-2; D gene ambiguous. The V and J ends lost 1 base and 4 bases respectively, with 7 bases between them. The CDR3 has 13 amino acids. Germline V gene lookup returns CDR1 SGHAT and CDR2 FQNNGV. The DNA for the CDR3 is TGTGCCAGCAGCTTAGGATCCGGCACTGAAGCTTTCTTT. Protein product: CASSLGSGTEAFF.

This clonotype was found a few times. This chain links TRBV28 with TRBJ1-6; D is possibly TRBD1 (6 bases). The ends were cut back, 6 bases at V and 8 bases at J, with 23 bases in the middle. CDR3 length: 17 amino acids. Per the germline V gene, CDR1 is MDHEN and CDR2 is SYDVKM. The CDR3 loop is CASRPTGTPNWDSPLHF. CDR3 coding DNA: TGTGCCAGCAGGCCAACCGGGACACCGAACTGGGATTCACCCCTCCACTTT.

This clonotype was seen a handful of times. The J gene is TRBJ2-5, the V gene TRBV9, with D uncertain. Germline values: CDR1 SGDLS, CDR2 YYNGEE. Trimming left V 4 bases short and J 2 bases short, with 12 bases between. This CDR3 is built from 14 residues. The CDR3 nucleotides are TGTGCCAGCAGCATCCTGGGAAATCAAGAGACCCAGTACTTC. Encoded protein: CASSILGNQETQYF.

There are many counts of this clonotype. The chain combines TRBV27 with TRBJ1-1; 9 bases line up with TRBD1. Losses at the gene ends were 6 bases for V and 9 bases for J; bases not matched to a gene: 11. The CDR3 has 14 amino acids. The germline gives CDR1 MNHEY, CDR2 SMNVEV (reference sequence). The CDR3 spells CASRVLTGTGQAFF. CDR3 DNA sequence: TGTGCCAGCAGAGTACTTACCGGGACAGGGCAAGCTTTCTTT.

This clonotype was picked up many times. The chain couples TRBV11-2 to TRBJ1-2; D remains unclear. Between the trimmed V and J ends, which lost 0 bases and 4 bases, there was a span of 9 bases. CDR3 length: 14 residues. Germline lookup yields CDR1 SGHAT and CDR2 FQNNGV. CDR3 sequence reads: CASSLDVSFYGYTF. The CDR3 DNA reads TGTGCCAGCAGCTTAGACGTCAGCTTCTATGGCTACACCTTC.

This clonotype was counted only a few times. CDR3: CASSPQGARNQPQHF. In nucleotides, the CDR3 is TGTGCCAGCAGTCCCCAAGGGGCCCGCAATCAGCCCCAGCATTTT. This sequence joins TRBV27 and TRBJ1-5, with D possibly being TRBD1 (5 bases). CDR1 and CDR2 from the germline V gene are MNHEY and SMNVEV (reference sequence). The CDR3 consists of 15 residues. V lost 5 bases and J lost 2, with 13 bases in between.

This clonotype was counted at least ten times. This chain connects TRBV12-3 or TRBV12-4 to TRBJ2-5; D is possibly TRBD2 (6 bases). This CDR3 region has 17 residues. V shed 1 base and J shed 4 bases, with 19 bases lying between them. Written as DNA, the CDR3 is TGTGCCAGCAGTTTAGGGGCCAGGAGGGTGACACGAGAGACCCAGTACTTC. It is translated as CASSLGARRVTRETQYF.

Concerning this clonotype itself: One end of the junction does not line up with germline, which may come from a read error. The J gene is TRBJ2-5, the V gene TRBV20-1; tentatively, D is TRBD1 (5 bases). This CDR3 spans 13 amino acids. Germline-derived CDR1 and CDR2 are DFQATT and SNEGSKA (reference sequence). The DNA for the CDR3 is TGCAATGCTAGATCGACAGACCAAGAGACCCAGTACTTC. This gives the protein CNARSTDQETQYF.

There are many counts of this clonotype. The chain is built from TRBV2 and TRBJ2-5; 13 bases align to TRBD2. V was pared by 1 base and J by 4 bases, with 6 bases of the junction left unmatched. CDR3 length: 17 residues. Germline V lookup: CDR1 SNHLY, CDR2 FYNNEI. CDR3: CASSEVKGLAGSETQYF. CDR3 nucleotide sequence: TGTGCCAGCAGTGAAGTAAAGGGACTAGCGGGATCAGAGACCCAGTACTTC.

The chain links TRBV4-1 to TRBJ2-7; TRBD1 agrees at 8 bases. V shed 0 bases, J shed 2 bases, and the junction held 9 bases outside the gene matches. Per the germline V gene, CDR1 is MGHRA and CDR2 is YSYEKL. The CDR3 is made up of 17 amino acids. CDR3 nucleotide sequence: TGCGCCAGCAGCCAAGACATCCCCGGGACAGGAACCTACGAGCAGTACTTC. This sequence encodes CASSQDIPGTGTYEQYF.

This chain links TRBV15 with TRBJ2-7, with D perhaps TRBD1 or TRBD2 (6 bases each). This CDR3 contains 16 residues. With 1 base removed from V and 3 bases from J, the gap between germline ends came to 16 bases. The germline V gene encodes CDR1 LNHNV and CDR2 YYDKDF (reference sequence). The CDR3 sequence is CATSRGDMGGFYEQYF. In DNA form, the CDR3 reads TGTGCCACCAGCAGAGGGGACATGGGGGGCTTCTACGAGCAGTACTTC.

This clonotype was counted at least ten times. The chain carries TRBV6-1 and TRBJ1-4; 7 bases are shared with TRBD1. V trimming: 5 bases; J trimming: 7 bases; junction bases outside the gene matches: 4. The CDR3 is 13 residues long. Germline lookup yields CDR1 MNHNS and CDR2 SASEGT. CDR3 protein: CASSRTGGEKLFF. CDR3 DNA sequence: TGTGCCAGCAGTCGGACAGGAGGTGAAAAACTGTTTTTT.

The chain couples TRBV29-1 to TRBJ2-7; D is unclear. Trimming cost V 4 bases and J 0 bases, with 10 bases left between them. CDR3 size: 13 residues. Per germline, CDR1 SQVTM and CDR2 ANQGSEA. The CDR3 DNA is TGCAGCGTTGTCGGGTCGAGCTCCTACGAGCAGTACTTC. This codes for CSVVGSSSYEQYF.

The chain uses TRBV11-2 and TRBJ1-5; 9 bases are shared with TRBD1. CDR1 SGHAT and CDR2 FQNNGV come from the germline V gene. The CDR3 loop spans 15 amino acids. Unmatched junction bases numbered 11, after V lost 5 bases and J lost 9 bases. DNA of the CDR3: TGTGCCAGCAGCCCAGGGGGGACAGGGTTCATGCCCCAGCATTTT. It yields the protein CASSPGGTGFMPQHF.

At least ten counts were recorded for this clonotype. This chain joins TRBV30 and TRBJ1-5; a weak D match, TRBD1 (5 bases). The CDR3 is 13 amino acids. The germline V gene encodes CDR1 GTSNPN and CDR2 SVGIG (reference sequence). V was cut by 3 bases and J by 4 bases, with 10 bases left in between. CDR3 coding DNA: TGTGCCTGGAGGTTGGACAAGAATCAGCCCCAGCATTTT. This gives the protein CAWRLDKNQPQHF.

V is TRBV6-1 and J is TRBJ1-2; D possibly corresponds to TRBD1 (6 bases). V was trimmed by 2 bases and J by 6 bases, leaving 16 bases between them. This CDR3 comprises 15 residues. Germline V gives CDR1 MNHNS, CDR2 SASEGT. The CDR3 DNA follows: TGTGCCAGCAGTGAAACCTACAGGGCCCAAGATGGCTACACCTTC. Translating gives CASSETYRAQDGYTF.

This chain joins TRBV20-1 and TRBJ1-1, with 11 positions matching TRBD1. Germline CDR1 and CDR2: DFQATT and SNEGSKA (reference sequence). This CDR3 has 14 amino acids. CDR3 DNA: TGCAGCCCTGACGGACAGGGGGCCCCTGGGGAAGCTTTCTTT. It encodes CSPDGQGAPGEAFF.

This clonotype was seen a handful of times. Here the CDR3 DNA reads TGTGCTAGTGGTTTGGTAACGGGGATGAGTGGCTACACCTTC. Translating gives CASGLVTGMSGYTF. The genes are TRBV12-5 and TRBJ1-2; D remains ambiguous. CDR3 length: 14 amino acids. V was shortened by 0 bases and J by 7 bases, with 12 bases between the two germline ends. Germline assignment: CDR1 LGHNT and CDR2 FRNRAP. Complete variable domain (other parts from reference TRBV12-5 and TRBJ1-2): DARVTQTPRHKVTEMGQEVTMRCQPILGHNTVFWYRQTMMQGLELLAYFRNRAPLDDSGMPKDRFSAEMPDATLATLKIQPSEPRDSAVYFCASGLVTGMSGYTFGSGTRLTVV.

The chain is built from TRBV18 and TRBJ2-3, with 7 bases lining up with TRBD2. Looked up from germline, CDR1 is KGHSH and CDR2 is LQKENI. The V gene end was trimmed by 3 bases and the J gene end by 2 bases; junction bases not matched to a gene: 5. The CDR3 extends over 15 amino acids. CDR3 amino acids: CASSPLSGDTDTQYF. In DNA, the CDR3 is TGTGCCAGCTCACCTCTCAGCGGGGACACAGATACGCAGTATTTT.

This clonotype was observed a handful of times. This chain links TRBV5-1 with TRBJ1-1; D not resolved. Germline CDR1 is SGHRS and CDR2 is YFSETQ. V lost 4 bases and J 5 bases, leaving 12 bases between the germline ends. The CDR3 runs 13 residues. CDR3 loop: CASSRTLGTEAFF. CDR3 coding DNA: TGCGCCAGCAGCAGAACCTTGGGGACTGAAGCTTTCTTT.

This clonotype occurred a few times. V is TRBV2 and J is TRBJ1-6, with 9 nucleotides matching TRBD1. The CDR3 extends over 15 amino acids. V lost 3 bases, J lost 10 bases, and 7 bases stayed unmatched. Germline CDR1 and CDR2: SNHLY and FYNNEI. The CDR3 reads CASSELRTGDSPLHF. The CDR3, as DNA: TGTGCCAGCAGTGAGCTTCGGACAGGGGACTCACCCCTCCACTTT.

This CDR3 is CASSENRLMSTEAFF. As DNA, the CDR3 is TGTGCCAGCAGTGAAAATCGGCTTATGAGCACTGAAGCTTTCTTT. The chain is built from TRBV6-1 and TRBJ1-1; D gene ambiguous. The V and J ends lost 2 bases and 4 bases respectively, with 14 bases between them. The CDR3 runs to 15 residues. Germline loops: CDR1 MNHNS, CDR2 SASEGT.